This record covers a single T cell receptor (beta chain). Assay: immunoSEQ multiplex PCR; the TCRdb copy retains only in-frame clones and omits some. Among about 34,000 clones listed, about 88% were seen once. Trimming took 4 bases from V and 0 from J, leaving 13 bases between them. Germline-derived CDR1 and CDR2 are SGHDT and YYEEEE. This CDR3 region has 15 residues. The entry originates in a study of control samples from healthy donors and cancer patients. The sequence was collected from a woman between 35 and 50 years old with lung cancer. The chain links TRBV5-6 to TRBJ1-2; D is unclear. Specimen: PBMCs. DNA for the CDR3: TGTGCCAGCAGCCGGAGTGCCGGAACTAACTATGGCTACACCTTC. Translated: CASSRSAGTNYGYTF.